One sample yielded the 16 T cell receptor beta chains listed below, sequenced in a study of T cell repertoires in cytomegalovirus infection. Their cognate antigens are unknown. TCRdb independently ran MiXCR on the reads; one entry per CDR3 protein. The table has a few hundred thousand distinct CDR3 sequences, just under 35% seen once. Sequencing used cultured PBMCs, obtained from culture after CMV antigen stimulation. These receptors were obtained from a human donor in good health (CMV status not recorded). Some clones in this sample may be carry-over from other donors' samples.

A few counts support this clonotype. V usage is TRBV6-2 or TRBV6-3 and J usage is TRBJ2-2; D uncertain. The CDR3 length is 14 residues. Trimming pared 6 bases from V and 7 bases from J, leaving 15 bases between. CDR1 MNHEY and CDR2 SVGEGT come from the germline V gene. The CDR3 protein is CASSPEWRGGELFF. CDR3 DNA sequence: TGTGCCAGCAGCCCAGAATGGCGTGGCGGGGAGCTGTTTTTT.

Of note for this clonotype: A read error may account for a junction end that differs from germline. The rearrangement joins TRBV19 to TRBJ1-2; TRBD1 is a possible D gene (5 bases). CDR1 LNHDA and CDR2 SQIVND come from the germline V gene (reference sequence). This CDR3 has 12 residues. Here the CDR3 reads CTSSIDSYSFTF. Written as DNA, the CDR3 is TGTACCAGTAGTATCGACAGTTATAGCTTCACCTTC.

This chain links TRBV20-1 with TRBJ1-2; possible D gene TRBD1, 5 bases. Germline lookup yields CDR1 DFQATT and CDR2 SNEGSKA (reference sequence). With 5 bases removed from V and 1 base from J, the gap between germline ends came to 8 bases. This CDR3 has 12 amino acids. The CDR3 loop reads CSADSYNYGYTF. As DNA, the CDR3 is TGCAGTGCTGACAGCTATAACTATGGCTACACCTTC.

The V call is TRBV7-9, the J call TRBJ2-1; D tentatively fits TRBD1 or TRBD2 (5 bases each). This CDR3 has 15 residues. V lost 1 base, J lost 4 bases, and 11 bases lay in between. In germline, CDR1 is SEHNR, CDR2 FQNEAQ (reference sequence). This CDR3 reads CASSLGDGQYNEQFF. CDR3 DNA sequence: TGTGCCAGCAGCTTAGGGGACGGTCAATACAATGAGCAGTTCTTC. The full variable domain, completed using reference TRBV7-9 and TRBJ2-1, is DTGVSQNPRHKITKRGQNVTFRCDPISEHNRLYWYRQTLGQGPEFLTYFQNEAQLEKSRLLSDRFSAERPKGSFSTLEIQRTEQGDSAMYLCASSLGDGQYNEQFFGPGTRLTVL.

This chain joins TRBV10-3 and TRBJ2-7; possible D gene TRBD1, 6 bases. This CDR3 region has 12 residues. Trimming pared 10 bases from V and 2 bases from J, leaving 12 bases between. The germline gives CDR1 ENHRY, CDR2 SYGVKD. The CDR3 DNA is TGTGCCACTAAAGGGGGTCCCTACGAGCAGTACTTC. It codes for CATKGGPYEQYF.

This clonotype was detected a few times. The chain combines TRBV7-2 with TRBJ2-7; 7 bases fit TRBD2. Trimming at V came to 8 bases and at J to 4 bases, leaving 8 bases not matched to a gene. Germline CDR1 SGHTA, CDR2 FQGNSA. CDR3 length equals 13 residues. The CDR3 DNA sequence: TGTGCCAGCGGAAGCGGGGCTAGGTACGAGCAGTACTTC. Protein product: CASGSGARYEQYF.

This chain uses TRBV19 with TRBJ1-1; D perhaps matches TRBD1 (6 bases). With 6 bases removed from V and 3 bases from J, the gap between germline ends came to 14 bases. The CDR3 covers 14 residues. Germline V CDR1 and CDR2: LNHDA, SQIVND (reference sequence). CDR3 region: CASSEGHIDTEAFF. As DNA, the CDR3 is TGTGCCAGTAGCGAGGGACACATTGACACTGAAGCTTTCTTT.

The chain joins TRBV28 to TRBJ1-4; a possible D gene is TRBD1 (6 bases). Germline CDR1 and CDR2: MDHEN and SYDVKM. The CDR3 is made up of 16 amino acids. The V and J ends lost 6 bases and 4 bases respectively, with 18 bases between them. CDR3 loop: CASRYSTGMGNEKLFF. CDR3 DNA sequence: TGTGCCAGCAGGTACTCTACAGGGATGGGTAATGAAAAACTGTTTTTT.

This clonotype was seen a few times. The chain carries TRBV6-2 or TRBV6-3 and TRBJ1-2; no firm D call. Germline V CDR1 and CDR2: MNHEY, SVGEGT. Trimming took 0 bases from V and 0 from J, leaving 8 bases between them. The CDR3 covers 15 residues. The CDR3 DNA reads as TGTGCCAGCAGTTACTCTGCCGCTCCTAACTATGGCTACACCTTC. This codes for CASSYSAAPNYGYTF.

In its sample, this clonotype was seen many times. The J gene is TRBJ1-2, the V gene TRBV7-2; weak D call: TRBD1 (6 bases). The V gene lost 1 base and the J gene lost 6 bases, with 12 bases spanning the gap. The CDR3 has 14 residues. CDR1 and CDR2 (germline): SGHTA, FQGNSA. CDR3 sequence: CASSLETGYDGYTF. CDR3 DNA sequence: TGTGCCAGCAGCTTAGAAACAGGGTACGATGGCTACACCTTC. The whole variable domain, filled in from reference TRBV7-2 and TRBJ1-2, reads GAGVSQSPSNKVTEKGKDVELRCDPISGHTALYWYRQSLGQGLEFLIYFQGNSAPDKSGLPSDRFSAERTGGSVSTLTIQRTQQEDSAVYLCASSLETGYDGYTFGSGTRLTVV.

V usage is TRBV7-9 and J usage is TRBJ1-3, with D uncertain. Germline CDR1 SEHNR, CDR2 FQNEAQ (reference sequence). The V end was cut by 2 bases, the J end by 4 bases, with 18 bases between. This CDR3 is 17 amino acids long. This CDR3 reads CASSLPDTDQPGNTIYF. CDR3 DNA sequence: TGTGCCAGCAGCTTACCGGATACAGATCAGCCAGGAAACACCATATATTTT.

The chain uses TRBV6-2 or TRBV6-3 and TRBJ2-1; 14 positions agree with TRBD2. V gave up 6 bases and J gave up 8 bases; unmatched junction bases: 9. CDR1 and CDR2 from the germline V gene are MNHEY and SVGEGT. CDR3 size: 16 residues. DNA for the CDR3: TGTGCCAGCAGCCGACTAGCGGGAGGGCCGATGCATGAGCAGTTCTTC. This translates into CASSRLAGGPMHEQFF.

V and J are TRBV28 and TRBJ1-3, with D maybe TRBD1 (5 bases). Germline CDR1 is MDHEN and CDR2 is SYDVKM. The CDR3 loop spans 16 amino acids. V was clipped by 5 bases and J by 0 bases, with 14 bases between them. The CDR3 coding sequence is TGTGCCAGCAGTCCTGGGGGAGGCCCCTCTGGAAACACCATATATTTT. Amino acids: CASSPGGGPSGNTIYF. The complete variable domain, with remaining parts taken from reference TRBV28 and TRBJ1-3, reads DVKVTQSSRYLVKRTGEKVFLECVQDMDHENMFWYRQDPGLGLRLIYFSYDVKMKEKGDIPEGYSVSREKKERFSLILESASTNQTSMYLCASSPGGGPSGNTIYFGEGSWLTVV.

This chain connects TRBV6-8 to TRBJ2-4; no clear D gene. The germline V gene encodes CDR1 MNHGY and CDR2 SAAAGT. The CDR3 runs to 11 residues. The CDR3 reads CATSVKNIQYF. DNA of the CDR3: TGTGCAACCTCAGTCAAAAACATTCAGTACTTC.

There are many counts of this clonotype. The chain links TRBV7-2 to TRBJ2-5; D call uncertain. This CDR3 has 15 amino acids. From germline, CDR1 is SGHTA and CDR2 FQGNSA. Between the trimmed V and J ends, which lost 2 bases and 2 bases, there was a span of 12 bases. The CDR3 region has the DNA TGTGCCAGCAGCTTATGGCCGGCGATACAAGAGACCCAGTACTTC. Its translation: CASSLWPAIQETQYF.

This clonotype was found a few times. The chain links TRBV5-1 to TRBJ1-4, with a weak D call TRBD1 (6 bases). The length of the CDR3 is 15 residues. CDR1 is SGHRS, CDR2 YFSETQ, per germline. V shed 4 bases and J shed 5 bases, with 15 bases lying between them. The CDR3 here is CASSASGTNNEKLFF. The CDR3 bases are TGCGCCAGCAGCGCATCCGGGACAAACAATGAAAAACTGTTTTTT.